This T cell receptor beta chain emerged from a study of Ad26.COV2.S vaccination and SARS-CoV-2 variants. In regard to this clone: The antigen remains undetermined.

Indicated treatment: some 20 received Ad26.COV2.S at low or high dose, single or two shots; 5 received placebo; per-sample allocation not given. Specimen acquisition occurred on day 63 following the initial vaccine or placebo injection. An adult donor aged 18-55 years was enrolled in Boston. What was given as vaccine was an Ad26 vector encoding Wuhan-strain SARS-CoV-2 spike. Clones were read by immunoSEQ multiplex PCR, and TCRdb kept only the in-frame ones, dropping some. The table records about 350,000 clones, 75% to 90% of them present only once. Study-level points and caveats: Total responses of T cells may have been underestimated by the analyses of TCR breadth and depth. Placebo and vaccine recipients had non-spike TCR breadth that was similar.

Trimming took 6 bases from V and 1 from J, leaving 6 bases between them. The CDR3 sequence is 12 residues long. The V gene's germline CDR1 is MNHNY and CDR2 SVGAGI (reference sequence). This sample comprised peripheral blood, obtained in a trial of Ad26.COV2.S vaccine versus placebo. This rearrangement joins TRBV6-6 to TRBJ2-5; no definite D call. This TCR was sampled from a person between 18 and 60 years old who received the Ad26.COV2.S COVID-19 vaccine or a placebo. The CDR3 bases are TGTGCCAGCAGCAACAGCCAAGAGACCCAGTACTTC. Protein sequence: CASSNSQETQYF.